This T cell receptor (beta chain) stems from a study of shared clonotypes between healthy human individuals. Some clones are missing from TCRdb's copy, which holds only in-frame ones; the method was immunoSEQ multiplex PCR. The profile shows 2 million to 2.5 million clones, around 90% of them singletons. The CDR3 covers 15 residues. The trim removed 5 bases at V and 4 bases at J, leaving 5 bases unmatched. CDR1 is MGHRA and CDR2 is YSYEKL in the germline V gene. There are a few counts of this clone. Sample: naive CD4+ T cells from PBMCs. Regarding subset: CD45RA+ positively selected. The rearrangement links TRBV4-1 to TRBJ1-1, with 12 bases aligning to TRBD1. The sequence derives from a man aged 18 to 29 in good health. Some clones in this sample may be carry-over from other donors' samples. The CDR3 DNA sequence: TGCGCCAGCAGCACGGGACAGGGGGCTTTCACTGAAGCTTTCTTT. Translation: CASSTGQGAFTEAFF.